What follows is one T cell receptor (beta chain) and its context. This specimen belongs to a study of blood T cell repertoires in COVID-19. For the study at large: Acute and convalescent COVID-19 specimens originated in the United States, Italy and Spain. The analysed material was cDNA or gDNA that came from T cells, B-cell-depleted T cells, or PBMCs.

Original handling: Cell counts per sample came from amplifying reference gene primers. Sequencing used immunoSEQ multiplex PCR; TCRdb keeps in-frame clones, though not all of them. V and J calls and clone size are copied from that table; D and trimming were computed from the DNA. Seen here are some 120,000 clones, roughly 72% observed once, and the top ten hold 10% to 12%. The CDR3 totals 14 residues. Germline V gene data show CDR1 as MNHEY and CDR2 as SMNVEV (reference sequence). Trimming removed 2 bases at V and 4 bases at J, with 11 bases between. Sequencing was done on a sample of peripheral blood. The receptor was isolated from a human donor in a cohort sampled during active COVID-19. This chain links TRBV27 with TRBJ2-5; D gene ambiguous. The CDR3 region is CASSLGPPLETQYF. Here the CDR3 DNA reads TGTGCCAGCAGTTTAGGCCCCCCCTTAGAGACCCAGTACTTC.